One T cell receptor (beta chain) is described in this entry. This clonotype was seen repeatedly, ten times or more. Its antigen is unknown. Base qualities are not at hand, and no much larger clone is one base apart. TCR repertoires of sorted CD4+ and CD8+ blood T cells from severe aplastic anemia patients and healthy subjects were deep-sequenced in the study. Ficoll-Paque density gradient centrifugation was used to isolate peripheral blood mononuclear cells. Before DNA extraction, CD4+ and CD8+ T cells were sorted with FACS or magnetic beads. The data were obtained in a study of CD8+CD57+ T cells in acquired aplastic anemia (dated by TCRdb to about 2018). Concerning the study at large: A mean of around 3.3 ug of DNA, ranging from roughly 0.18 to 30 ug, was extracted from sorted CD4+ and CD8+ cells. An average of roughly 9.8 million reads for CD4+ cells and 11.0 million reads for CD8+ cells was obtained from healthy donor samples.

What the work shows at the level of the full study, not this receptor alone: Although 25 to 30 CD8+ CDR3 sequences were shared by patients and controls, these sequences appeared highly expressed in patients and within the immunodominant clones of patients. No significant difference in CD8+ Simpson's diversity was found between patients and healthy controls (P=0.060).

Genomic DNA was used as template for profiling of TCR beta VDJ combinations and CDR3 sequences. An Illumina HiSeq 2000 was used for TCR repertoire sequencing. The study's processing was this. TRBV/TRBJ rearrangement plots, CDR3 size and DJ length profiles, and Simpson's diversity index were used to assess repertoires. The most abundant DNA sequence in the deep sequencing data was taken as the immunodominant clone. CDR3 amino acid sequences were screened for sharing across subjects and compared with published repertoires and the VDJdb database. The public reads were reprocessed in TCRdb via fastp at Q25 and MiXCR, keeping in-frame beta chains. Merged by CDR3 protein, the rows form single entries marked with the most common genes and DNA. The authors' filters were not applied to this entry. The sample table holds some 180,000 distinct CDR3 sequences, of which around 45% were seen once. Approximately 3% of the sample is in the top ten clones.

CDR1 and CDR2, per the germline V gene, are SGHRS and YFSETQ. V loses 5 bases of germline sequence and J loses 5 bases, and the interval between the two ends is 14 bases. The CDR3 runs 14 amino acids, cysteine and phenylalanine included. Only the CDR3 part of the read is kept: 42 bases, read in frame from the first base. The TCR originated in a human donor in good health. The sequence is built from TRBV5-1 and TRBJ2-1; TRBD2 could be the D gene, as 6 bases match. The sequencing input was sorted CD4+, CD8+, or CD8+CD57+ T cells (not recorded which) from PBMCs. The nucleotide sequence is TGCGCCAGCAGTAGCGGAGAGCGGCACAATGAGCAGTTCTTC. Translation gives CASSSGERHNEQFF.